The next 20 T cell receptor beta chains were all read from a single sample in a study of shared clonotypes between healthy human individuals. Generated by immunoSEQ multiplex PCR, the TCRdb table keeps only in-frame clones and is missing some. This repertoire shows about 1.5 million clones, around 97% found once; its top ten account for approximately 1.1%. The source material was naive CD4+ T cells sorted from blood. Subset defined: CD45RA+ positively selected. The receptor source for this set is a man aged 30-40 years in good health.

This clone has a single count. The chain joins TRBV28 to TRBJ2-7; 13 bases fit TRBD2. Trimming removed 2 bases from V and 4 bases from J; junction bases left unmatched: 14. The CDR3 contains 19 residues. Per germline, CDR1 MDHEN and CDR2 SYDVKM. The CDR3 DNA reads as TGTGCCAGCAGTTTACTGATAGGAGGACTAGCGGGAGTACAATACGAGCAGTACTTC. It is translated as CASSLLIGGLAGVQYEQYF.

The table lists this clone with a count of one. The chain recombines TRBV6-6 with TRBJ2-6, with unresolved D. V gave up 3 bases and J gave up 0 bases, with 9 bases separating them. The CDR3 runs 16 residues. Germline V lookup: CDR1 MNHNY, CDR2 SVGAGI (reference sequence). CDR3 region: CASSYGVPSGANVLTF. CDR3 coding DNA: TGTGCCAGCAGTTATGGCGTTCCCTCTGGGGCCAACGTCCTGACTTTC.

The rearrangement joins TRBV9 to TRBJ2-1, with 9 bases identical to TRBD2. The germline V gene has CDR1 SGDLS and CDR2 YYNGEE. Losses at the gene ends were 3 bases for V and 6 bases for J; bases not matched to a gene: 13. The CDR3 sequence is 17 residues long. CDR3 nucleotides: TGTGCCAGCAGCGGGGGACCCGTAGCGGGAGCAGTCAATGAGCAGTTCTTC. Translation: CASSGGPVAGAVNEQFF.

This clone was found once. This chain uses TRBV29-1 with TRBJ1-1; 8 bases map to TRBD1. The V and J ends lost 4 bases and 3 bases, in that order; junction bases with no gene match: 7. The CDR3 contains 14 residues. Germline values: CDR1 SQVTM, CDR2 ANQGSEA. CDR3: CSVGRGQTDTEAFF. DNA for the CDR3: TGCAGCGTTGGCAGGGGGCAGACGGACACTGAAGCTTTCTTT. Full variable domain (rest looked up from reference TRBV29-1 and TRBJ1-1): SAVISQKPSRDICQRGTSLTIQCQVDSQVTMMFWYRQQPGQSLTLIATANQGSEATYESGFVIDKFPISRPNLTFSTLTVSNMSPEDSSIYLCSVGRGQTDTEAFFGQGTRLTVV.

In this sample, this clone turned up once. The V call is TRBV5-1, the J call TRBJ1-4; 8 bases are shared with TRBD1. V trimming: 2 bases; J trimming: 3 bases; junction bases outside the gene matches: 9. The germline gives CDR1 SGHRS, CDR2 YFSETQ. This CDR3 spans 17 amino acids. The CDR3 reads CASSFGQGVGANEKLFF. CDR3 nucleotide sequence: TGCGCCAGCAGCTTCGGACAGGGAGTTGGCGCTAATGAAAAACTGTTTTTT.

This clone was picked up one time. The same CDR3 is also encoded by other DNA sequences in this sample. The rearrangement uses TRBV28 and TRBJ1-2; D not certain. This CDR3 has 11 amino acids. Germline V gene sequence: CDR1 MDHEN, CDR2 SYDVKM. V was pared by 5 bases and J by 2 bases, with 3 bases between. This CDR3 reads CASSRNYGYTF. CDR3 coding DNA: TGTGCCAGCAGTCGGAACTATGGCTACACCTTC.

The chain recombines TRBV5-4 with TRBJ2-7; TRBD2 aligns across 9 bases. The germline gives CDR1 SGHNT, CDR2 YYREEE (reference sequence). With 2 bases clipped from V and 0 bases from J, the junction kept 3 bases outside the gene matches. There are 15 residues in the CDR3. The CDR3 nucleotides are TGTGCCAGCAGCTTACCAGCGGGAGGCTCCTACGAGCAGTACTTC. It encodes CASSLPAGGSYEQYF.

This rearrangement joins TRBV7-6 to TRBJ2-7; D is tentatively TRBD1 or TRBD2 (6 bases each). V lost 3 bases and J 1 base, leaving 10 bases between the germline ends. This CDR3 spans 14 amino acids. Germline CDR1 and CDR2: SGHVS and FNYEAQ. Here the CDR3 reads CASSLRGDSYEQYF. The CDR3 DNA is TGTGCCAGCAGCTTGAGGGGGGATTCCTACGAGCAGTACTTC.

This clone was counted once. The V and J genes are TRBV2 and TRBJ1-3; TRBD1 matches 7 bases. Trimming cost V 4 bases and J 4 bases; bases outside gene matches: 4. The CDR3 has 14 amino acids. The germline CDR1 and CDR2 sequences are SNHLY and FYNNEI. The DNA for the CDR3 is TGTGCCAGCAGTGTATCCAGGGGGGGAAACACCATATATTTT. This codes for CASSVSRGGNTIYF.

V is TRBV6-6 and J is TRBJ2-2, with a tentative D call TRBD2 (7 bases). Per the germline V gene, CDR1 is MNHNY and CDR2 is SVGAGI (reference sequence). Trimming removed 6 bases from V and 4 bases from J, with 15 bases in between. The CDR3 is 15 amino acids. The CDR3 nucleotides are TGTGCCAGCAGGGTCAGCGGGACACCCACCGGGGAGCTGTTTTTT. It translates to CASRVSGTPTGELFF.

V usage is TRBV7-6 and J usage is TRBJ2-2; 9 nucleotides match TRBD1. The V and J ends lost 7 bases and 5 bases, in that order; junction bases with no gene match: 17. This CDR3 region has 18 residues. The germline CDR1 and CDR2 sequences are SGHVS and FNYEAQ. CDR3 DNA: TGTGCCAGCAACCACCCCGCCACGGGACAGGGTGGGACCGGGGAGCTGTTTTTT. Encoded protein: CASNHPATGQGGTGELFF.

This clone was recorded a few times. The chain combines TRBV19 with TRBJ2-4; tentatively, D is TRBD2 (5 bases). Germline V gene sequence: CDR1 LNHDA, CDR2 SQIVND (reference sequence). The CDR3 length is 14 residues. Trimming removed 1 base from V and 6 bases from J, with 10 bases in between. The CDR3 DNA is TGTGCCAGTAGTATAGTGAGGGTCGGAAACATTCAGTACTTC. This gives the protein CASSIVRVGNIQYF. Combining the CDR3 with reference TRBV19 and TRBJ2-4 gives the whole variable domain DGGITQSPKYLFRKEGQNVTLSCEQNLNHDAMYWYRQDPGQGLRLIYYSQIVNDFQKGDIAEGYSVSREKKESFPLTVTSAQKNPTAFYLCASSIVRVGNIQYFGAGTRLSVL.

Here the CDR3 reads CASSELGTSGSFKDTQYF. The CDR3 DNA follows: TGCGCCAGCAGTGAGTTAGGGACTAGCGGGAGTTTCAAAGATACGCAGTATTTT. This sequence joins TRBV10-2 and TRBJ2-3; 14 bases match TRBD2. V dropped 1 base and J dropped 5; count of bases not matched to a gene: 8. This CDR3 contains 18 residues. CDR1 and CDR2 from the germline V gene are WSHSY and SAAADI.

V and J are TRBV10-3 and TRBJ2-1; no definite D call. Germline V gene sequence: CDR1 ENHRY, CDR2 SYGVKD. The CDR3 totals 17 residues. Trimming stripped 0 bases from V and 0 bases from J, with 12 bases between. DNA of the CDR3: TGTGCCATCAGTGAGTCGGCAAGGCCAAGCTCCTACAATGAGCAGTTCTTC. It is translated as CAISESARPSSYNEQFF.

The genes are TRBV19 and TRBJ1-1, with D unresolved. Germline V gene sequence: CDR1 LNHDA, CDR2 SQIVND (reference sequence). The CDR3 covers 14 residues. The V and J ends lost 4 bases and 0 bases respectively, with 9 bases between them. CDR3 sequence reads: CASSRAKMNTEAFF. DNA of the CDR3: TGTGCCAGTAGTAGGGCAAAGATGAACACTGAAGCTTTCTTT.

The chain links TRBV7-8 to TRBJ2-2; D gene unclear. CDR1 and CDR2 (germline): SGHVS, FQNEAQ. The V and J ends lost 2 bases and 6 bases respectively, with 10 bases between them. This CDR3 region has 14 residues. CDR3 region: CASSLIRVPGELFF. The CDR3 region has the DNA TGTGCCAGCAGCTTAATTCGGGTCCCCGGGGAGCTGTTTTTT. Using reference TRBV7-8 and TRBJ2-2 for the parts outside the CDR3, the full variable domain is GAGVSQSPRYKVAKRGQDVALRCDPISGHVSLFWYQQALGQGPEFLTYFQNEAQLDKSGLPSDRFFAERPEGSVSTLKIQRTQQEDSAVYLCASSLIRVPGELFFGEGSRLTVL.

The V gene is TRBV9, the J gene TRBJ2-2; 8 bases are a match to TRBD2. Unmatched junction bases numbered 3, after V lost 4 bases and J lost 4 bases. Per the germline V gene, CDR1 is SGDLS and CDR2 is YYNGEE. This CDR3 contains 14 residues. The CDR3 DNA sequence: TGTGCCAGCAGCCCCGGGGGGGCCACCGGGGAGCTGTTTTTT. Its protein product is CASSPGGATGELFF.

J is TRBJ2-1 and V is TRBV11-2; 8 bases agree with TRBD2. The germline V gene encodes CDR1 SGHAT and CDR2 FQNNGV. Trimming took 3 bases from V and 6 from J; bases not matched to a gene: 16. This CDR3 has 18 residues. The CDR3 is CASSFSRPVGGRTNEQFF. The CDR3 DNA sequence: TGTGCCAGCAGCTTTAGTCGGCCGGTGGGCGGGAGGACCAATGAGCAGTTCTTC. Supplemented by reference TRBV11-2 and TRBJ2-1, the full variable domain reads EAGVAQSPRYKIIEKRQSVAFWCNPISGHATLYWYQQILGQGPKLLIQFQNNGVVDDSQLPKDRFSAERLKGVDSTLKIQPAKLEDSAVYLCASSFSRPVGGRTNEQFFGPGTRLTVL.

To note about this clone: The junction shows a germline mismatch at one end, possibly a read error. This chain links TRBV7-7 with TRBJ2-3, with 8 bases identical to TRBD2. Germline CDR1 SSHAT, CDR2 FNYEAQ (reference sequence). There are 15 residues in the CDR3. The CDR3 DNA follows: TGTGCTAGCAGCCCTCTTAGCGGGGGCACAGATACGCAGTATTTT. Translating it yields CASSPLSGGTDTQYF.

Here the CDR3 reads CASSIRSSAVRSSYNEQFF. CDR3 bases: TGTGCCAGTAGTATTAGAAGCTCAGCGGTCCGGTCCTCCTACAATGAGCAGTTCTTC. V and J are TRBV19 and TRBJ2-1; D is perhaps TRBD2 (5 bases). V was shortened by 3 bases and J by 0 bases, with 21 bases between the two germline ends. CDR3 length: 19 residues. The germline V gene has CDR1 LNHDA and CDR2 SQIVND (reference sequence).